The 5 T cell receptor beta chains listed next were all sequenced from one sample in a study of T-cell reconstitution after alpha-beta-depleted transplantation in children. Their antigens are not known. Findings and caveats of the study: One year after transplant, T-cell counts and diversity came mostly from newly produced T cells.

Unique molecular identifiers were incorporated into the prepared TCRbeta library. TCRdb re-called the PCR reads through MiXCR, storing one row per CDR3 protein. In the table there are around 300,000 distinct CDR3 sequences, 6% to 10% of which are singletons. Sequenced material: peripheral blood, taken 360 days after TCRalphabeta/CD19-depleted stem cell transplant. These receptors were taken from a female patient under 10 years old who had a stem cell transplant for Fanconi anemia, so the T cells may come from the graft donor.

This chain uses TRBV3-1 with TRBJ2-7, with 11 bases fitting TRBD2. Per the germline V gene, CDR1 is LGHDT and CDR2 is YNNKEL (reference sequence). V lost 5 bases to trimming and J lost 7 bases; unmatched junction nucleotides: 13. CDR3 length: 16 amino acids. The CDR3 region is CASSGRLAGTSGEQYF. The CDR3 nucleotides read TGTGCCAGCAGCGGACGACTAGCGGGGACATCGGGGGAGCAGTACTTC.

The chain uses TRBV7-2 and TRBJ2-3; TRBD2 matches at 7 bases. The CDR3 consists of 14 residues. Germline CDR1 and CDR2: SGHTA and FQGNSA. Unmatched junction bases numbered 9, after V lost 7 bases and J lost 5 bases. The CDR3 DNA reads as TGTGCCAGCAACCGGGGGGTGGTTGGAGATACGCAGTATTTT. The encoded protein is CASNRGVVGDTQYF.

The chain links TRBV20-1 to TRBJ1-4; a weak D match, TRBD1 (5 bases). This CDR3 comprises 13 residues. Germline lookup yields CDR1 DFQATT and CDR2 SNEGSKA (reference sequence). V lost 0 bases and J 10 bases, leaving 12 bases between the germline ends. CDR3 coding DNA: TGCAGTGCTAGAGATGGCCCGGGGGGAAAACTGTTTTTT. This gives the protein CSARDGPGGKLFF.

In its sample, this clonotype was seen many times. This chain joins TRBV10-3 and TRBJ2-3; 7 bases align to TRBD1. V shed 7 bases, J shed 1 base, and the junction held 8 bases outside the gene matches. CDR1 and CDR2 (germline): ENHRY, SYGVKD. CDR3 length: 15 amino acids. The CDR3 loop reads CAITTGGQGTDTQYF. In DNA form, the CDR3 reads TGTGCCATCACGACCGGAGGACAGGGCACAGATACGCAGTATTTT.

The table lists this clonotype with a few counts. The V and J genes are TRBV7-9 and TRBJ2-3; 7 bases fit TRBD2. V lost 4 bases and J lost 3; bases outside the gene matches: 10. This CDR3 comprises 16 residues. Germline CDR1 reads SEHNR; CDR2 reads FQNEAQ (reference sequence). The DNA of the CDR3 is TGTGCCAGCAGCTCAGCGGGACTTATAAGGACAGATACGCAGTATTTT. It translates to CASSSAGLIRTDTQYF. Full variable domain (remainder filled in from reference TRBV7-9 and TRBJ2-3): DTGVSQNPRHKITKRGQNVTFRCDPISEHNRLYWYRQTLGQGPEFLTYFQNEAQLEKSRLLSDRFSAERPKGSFSTLEIQRTEQGDSAMYLCASSSAGLIRTDTQYFGPGTRLTVL.